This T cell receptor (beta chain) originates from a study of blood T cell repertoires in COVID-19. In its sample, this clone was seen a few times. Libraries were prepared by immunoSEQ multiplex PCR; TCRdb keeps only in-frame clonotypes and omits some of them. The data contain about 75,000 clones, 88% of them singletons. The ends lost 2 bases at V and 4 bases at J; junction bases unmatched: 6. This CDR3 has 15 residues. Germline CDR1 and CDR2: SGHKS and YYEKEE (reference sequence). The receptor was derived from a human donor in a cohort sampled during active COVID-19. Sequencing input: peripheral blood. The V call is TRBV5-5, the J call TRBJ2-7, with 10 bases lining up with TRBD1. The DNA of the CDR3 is TGTGCCAGCAGCTTCCTCCGGGACAGGGGATACGAGCAGTACTTC. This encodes CASSFLRDRGYEQYF.